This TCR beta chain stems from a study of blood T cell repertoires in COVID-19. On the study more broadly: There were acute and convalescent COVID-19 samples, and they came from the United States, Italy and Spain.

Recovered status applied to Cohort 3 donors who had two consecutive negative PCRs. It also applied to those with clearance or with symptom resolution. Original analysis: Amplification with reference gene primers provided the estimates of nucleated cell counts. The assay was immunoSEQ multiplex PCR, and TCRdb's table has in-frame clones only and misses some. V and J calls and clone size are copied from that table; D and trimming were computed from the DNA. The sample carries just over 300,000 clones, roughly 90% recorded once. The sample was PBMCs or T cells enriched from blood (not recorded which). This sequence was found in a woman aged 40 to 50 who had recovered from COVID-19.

CDR3 loop: CSVPGTGNTIYF. CDR3 DNA: TGCAGCGTACCGGGGACTGGAAACACCATATATTTT. The chain links TRBV29-1 to TRBJ1-3; D unclear. The V end was cut by 6 bases, the J end by 2 bases, with 8 bases between. CDR1 SQVTM and CDR2 ANQGSEA come from the germline V gene. The CDR3 has 12 residues.